One and the same sample provided the 6 T cell receptor beta chains below, sequenced in a study of blood T cell repertoires in COVID-19. The method was immunoSEQ multiplex PCR; TCRdb's version includes in-frame clones alone and lacks a portion of them. The data contain about 94,000 clones, more than 65% of them seen just once; the ten biggest clones take up approximately 6.5%. The source material was peripheral blood. Receptors were obtained from a man aged 55-75 years with acute or convalescent COVID-19.

The chain employs TRBV25-1 and TRBJ1-2; D gene ambiguous. CDR3 length equals 11 residues. The germline CDR1 and CDR2 sequences are MGHDK and SYGVNS. V was shortened by 3 bases and J by 5 bases, with 4 bases between the two germline ends. CDR3 sequence reads: CASSERYGYTF. CDR3 bases: TGTGCCAGCAGTGAGAGGTATGGCTACACCTTC.

The chain employs TRBV7-3 and TRBJ2-3; 8 nucleotides align to TRBD2. CDR1 and CDR2 from the germline V gene are SGHTA and FQGTGA. Unmatched junction bases numbered 10, after V lost 5 bases and J lost 6 bases. The CDR3 sequence is 15 residues long. CDR3 DNA: TGTGCCAGCAGCCCGGGGGGGCGTGGTGGTGATACGCAGTATTTT. Its protein product is CASSPGGRGGDTQYF.

The genes are TRBV18 and TRBJ1-1; 8 nucleotides agree with TRBD1. The CDR3 loop spans 14 amino acids. The ends lost 5 bases at V and 4 bases at J; junction bases unmatched: 6. Germline-derived CDR1 and CDR2 are KGHSH and LQKENI. The CDR3 region is CASSSDRAGTEAFF. The CDR3 region has the DNA TGTGCCAGCTCATCGGACAGGGCGGGCACTGAAGCTTTCTTT.

In its sample, this clone was seen a few times. V is TRBV5-4 and J is TRBJ1-3, with D maybe TRBD1 (5 bases). This CDR3 is 16 amino acids long. Per germline, CDR1 SGHNT and CDR2 YYREEE (reference sequence). Deletions cut 0 bases from V and 0 bases from J, with 10 bases between. The CDR3 DNA reads as TGTGCCAGCAGCTTGGGACAGCCGTTCTCTGGAAACACCATATATTTT. This translates into CASSLGQPFSGNTIYF.

This clone was counted a single time. V gene TRBV18 combines with J gene TRBJ1-1, with 8 bases matching TRBD1. V gave up 0 bases and J gave up 0 bases; unmatched junction bases: 6. The CDR3 is 17 residues long. Per the germline V gene, CDR1 is KGHSH and CDR2 is LQKENI. CDR3 residues: CASSPPVRGQMNTEAFF. The CDR3 DNA reads as TGTGCCAGCTCACCACCGGTCAGGGGGCAGATGAACACTGAAGCTTTCTTT.

V gene TRBV3-1 (or the pseudogene TRBV3-2) combines with J gene TRBJ1-1, with D uncertain. From germline, CDR1 is LGHDT and CDR2 YNNKEL (reference sequence). This CDR3 is built from 13 residues. The V end was cut by 0 bases, the J end by 1 base, with 3 bases between. The CDR3 is CASSQEANTEAFF. The CDR3 DNA reads as TGTGCCAGCAGCCAAGAGGCGAACACTGAAGCTTTCTTT.